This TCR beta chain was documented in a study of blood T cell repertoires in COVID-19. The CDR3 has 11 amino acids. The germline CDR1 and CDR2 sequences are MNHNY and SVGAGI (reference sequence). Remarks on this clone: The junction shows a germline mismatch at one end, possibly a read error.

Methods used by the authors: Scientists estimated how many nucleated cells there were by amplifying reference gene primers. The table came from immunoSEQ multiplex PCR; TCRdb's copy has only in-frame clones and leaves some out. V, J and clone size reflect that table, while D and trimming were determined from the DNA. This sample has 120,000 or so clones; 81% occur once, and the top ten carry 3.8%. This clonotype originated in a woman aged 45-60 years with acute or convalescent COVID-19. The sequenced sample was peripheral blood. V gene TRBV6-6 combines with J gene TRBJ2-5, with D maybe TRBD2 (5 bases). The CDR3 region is CATGERSPGNF. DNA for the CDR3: TGTGCCACCGGCGAGCGCTCCCCCGGGAACTTC.